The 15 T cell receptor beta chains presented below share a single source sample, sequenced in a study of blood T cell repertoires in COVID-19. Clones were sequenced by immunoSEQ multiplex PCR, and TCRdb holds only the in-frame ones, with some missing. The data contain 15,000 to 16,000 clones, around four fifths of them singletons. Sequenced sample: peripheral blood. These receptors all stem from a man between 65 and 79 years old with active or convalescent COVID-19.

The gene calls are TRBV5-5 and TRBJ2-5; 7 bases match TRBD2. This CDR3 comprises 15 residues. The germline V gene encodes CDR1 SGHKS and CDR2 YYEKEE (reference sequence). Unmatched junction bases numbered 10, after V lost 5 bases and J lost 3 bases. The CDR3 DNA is TGTGCCAGCAGACTCTCAGCGGGGACTAAAGAGACCCAGTACTTC. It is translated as CASRLSAGTKETQYF.

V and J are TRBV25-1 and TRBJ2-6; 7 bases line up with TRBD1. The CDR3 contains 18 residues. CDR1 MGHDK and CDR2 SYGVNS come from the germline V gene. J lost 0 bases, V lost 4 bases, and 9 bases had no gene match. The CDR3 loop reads CASSALRQGDSGANVLTF. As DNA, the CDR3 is TGTGCCAGCAGTGCCTTAAGACAGGGTGACTCTGGGGCCAACGTCCTGACTTTC. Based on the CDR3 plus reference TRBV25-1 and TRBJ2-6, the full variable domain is EADIYQTPRYLVIGTGKKITLECSQTMGHDKMYWYQQDPGMELHLIHYSYGVNSTEKGDLSSESTVSRIRTEHFPLTLESARPSHTSQYLCASSALRQGDSGANVLTFGAGSRLTVL.

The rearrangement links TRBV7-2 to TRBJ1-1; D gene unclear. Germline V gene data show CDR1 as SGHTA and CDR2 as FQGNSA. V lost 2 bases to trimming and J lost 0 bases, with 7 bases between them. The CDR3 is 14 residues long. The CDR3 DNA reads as TGTGCCAGCAGCTTATATCGGGTGAACACTGAAGCTTTCTTT. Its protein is CASSLYRVNTEAFF.

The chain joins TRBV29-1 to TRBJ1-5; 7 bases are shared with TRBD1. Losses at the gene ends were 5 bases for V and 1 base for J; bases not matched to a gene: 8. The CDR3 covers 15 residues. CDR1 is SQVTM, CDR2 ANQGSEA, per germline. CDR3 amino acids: CSVSSTGPSNQPQHF. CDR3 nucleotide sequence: TGCAGCGTTTCTTCGACAGGGCCGAGCAATCAGCCCCAGCATTTT.

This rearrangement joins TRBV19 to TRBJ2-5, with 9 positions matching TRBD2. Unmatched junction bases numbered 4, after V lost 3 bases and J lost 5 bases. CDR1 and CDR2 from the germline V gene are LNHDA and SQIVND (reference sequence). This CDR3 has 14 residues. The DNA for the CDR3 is TGTGCCAGTAGTATTTCGGCGGGGGGGGAGACCCAGTACTTC. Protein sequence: CASSISAGGETQYF.

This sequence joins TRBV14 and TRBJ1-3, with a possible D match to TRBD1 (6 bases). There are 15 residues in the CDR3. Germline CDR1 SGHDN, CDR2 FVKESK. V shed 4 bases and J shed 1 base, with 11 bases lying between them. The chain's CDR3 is CASSRTGYSGNTIYF. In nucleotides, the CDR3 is TGTGCCAGCAGCCGAACAGGGTATTCTGGAAACACCATATATTTT.

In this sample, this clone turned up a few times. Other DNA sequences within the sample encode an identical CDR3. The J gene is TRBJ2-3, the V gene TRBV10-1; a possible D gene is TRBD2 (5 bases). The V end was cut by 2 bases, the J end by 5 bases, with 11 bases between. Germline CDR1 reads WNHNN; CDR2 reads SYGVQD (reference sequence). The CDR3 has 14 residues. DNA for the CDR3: TGCGCCAGCAGTGAGACTAGTGGTAAAGATACGCAGTATTTT. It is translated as CASSETSGKDTQYF.

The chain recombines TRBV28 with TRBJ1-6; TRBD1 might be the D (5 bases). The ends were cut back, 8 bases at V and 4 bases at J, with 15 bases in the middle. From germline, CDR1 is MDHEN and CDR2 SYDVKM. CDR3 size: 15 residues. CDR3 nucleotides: TGTGCCAGCTCCAGGGCAGGAGGGTATAATTCACCCCTCCACTTT. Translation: CASSRAGGYNSPLHF.

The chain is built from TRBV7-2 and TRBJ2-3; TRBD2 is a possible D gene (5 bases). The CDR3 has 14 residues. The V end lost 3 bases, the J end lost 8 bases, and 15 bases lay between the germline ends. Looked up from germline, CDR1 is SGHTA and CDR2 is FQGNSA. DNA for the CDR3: TGTGCCAGCAGCTTCCGGCCCTCGGAGGTTACGCAGTATTTT. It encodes CASSFRPSEVTQYF.

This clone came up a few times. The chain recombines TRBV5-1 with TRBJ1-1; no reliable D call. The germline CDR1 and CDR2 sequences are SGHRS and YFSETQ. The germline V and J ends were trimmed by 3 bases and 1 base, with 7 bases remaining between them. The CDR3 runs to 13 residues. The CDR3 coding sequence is TGCGCCAGCAGCTGGGAGACGAACACTGAAGCTTTCTTT. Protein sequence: CASSWETNTEAFF.

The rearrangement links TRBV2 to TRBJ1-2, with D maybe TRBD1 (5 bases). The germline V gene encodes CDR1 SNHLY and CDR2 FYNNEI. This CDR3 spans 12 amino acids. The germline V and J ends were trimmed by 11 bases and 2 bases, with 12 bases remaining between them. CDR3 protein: CAWTNENYGYTF. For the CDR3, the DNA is TGTGCCTGGACAAATGAAAACTATGGCTACACCTTC.

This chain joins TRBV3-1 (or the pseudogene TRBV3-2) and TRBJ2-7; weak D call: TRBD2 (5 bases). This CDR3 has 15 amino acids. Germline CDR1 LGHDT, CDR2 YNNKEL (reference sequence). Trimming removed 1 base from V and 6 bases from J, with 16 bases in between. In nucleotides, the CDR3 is TGTGCCAGCAGCCAAGGGGTAGGGCGGGCAGGCGAGCAGTACTTC. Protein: CASSQGVGRAGEQYF.

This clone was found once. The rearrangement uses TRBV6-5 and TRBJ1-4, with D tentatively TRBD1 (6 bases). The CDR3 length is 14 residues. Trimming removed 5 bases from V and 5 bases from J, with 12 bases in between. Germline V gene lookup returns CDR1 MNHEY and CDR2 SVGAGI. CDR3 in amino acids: CASSMRGGNEKLFF. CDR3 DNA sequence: TGTGCCAGCAGTATGAGGGGGGGCAATGAAAAACTGTTTTTT.

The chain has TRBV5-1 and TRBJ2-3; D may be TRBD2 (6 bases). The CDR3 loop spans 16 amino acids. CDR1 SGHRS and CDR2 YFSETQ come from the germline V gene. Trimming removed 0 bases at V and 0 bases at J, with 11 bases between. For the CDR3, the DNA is TGCGCCAGCAGCTTGGGGGCGGCGGGGAGCACAGATACGCAGTATTTT. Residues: CASSLGAAGSTDTQYF.

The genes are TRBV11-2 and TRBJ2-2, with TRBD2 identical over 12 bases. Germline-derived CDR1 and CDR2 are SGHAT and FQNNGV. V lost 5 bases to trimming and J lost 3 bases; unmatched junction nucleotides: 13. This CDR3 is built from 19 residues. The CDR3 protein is CASSLKGRLAGEDTGELFF. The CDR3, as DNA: TGTGCCAGCAGCCTTAAGGGGCGACTAGCGGGAGAGGACACCGGGGAGCTGTTTTTT.